The rows below give T cell receptor beta chains drawn from one sample of a study of early T cells in non-severe SARS-CoV-2 infection. TCRdb independently ran MiXCR on the 5' RACE reads; one entry per CDR3 protein. Among under 95,000 distinct CDR3 sequences listed, more than 12% were seen once. The sequencing input was whole blood. The receptors originated from an adult who was a healthcare worker with PCR-confirmed SARS-CoV-2 infection or an uninfected control (not recorded which). Each CDR3 is given with its conserved first and last residue. D genes are given only for firm matches. Size tells how often a clone was seen (once, few, many) or the class of an expanded clone, and some rows leave it out.

cdr3_nt: TGTGCCAGCAGTTTGGTCCCAGGTCAAGGGACCCAGTACTTC; cdr3_aa: CASSLVPGQGTQYF; j_call: TRBJ2-5; clone_size: .; v_call: TRBV28; d_call: .
cdr3_nt: TGTGCCAGCAGCCCCGTTGGAGGCGGAAAAAACATTCAGTACTTC; cdr3_aa: CASSPVGGGKNIQYF; j_call: TRBJ2-4; clone_size: .; v_call: TRBV7-9; d_call: .
cdr3_nt: TGTGCCAGCAGTCAGAGGACTAGCGGGGACTCGCAGTATTTT; cdr3_aa: CASSQRTSGDSQYF; j_call: TRBJ2-3; clone_size: few; v_call: TRBV28; d_call: TRBD2
cdr3_nt: TGTGCCAGCAGCTACATGACCGAGAACATTCAGTACTTC; cdr3_aa: CASSYMTENIQYF; j_call: TRBJ2-4; clone_size: many; v_call: TRBV28; d_call: .
cdr3_nt: TGTGCCAGCAGTGAGGGACTACTTACAGATACGCAGTATTTT; cdr3_aa: CASSEGLLTDTQYF; j_call: TRBJ2-3; clone_size: .; v_call: TRBV2; d_call: TRBD2
cdr3_nt: TGTGCCAGCAGCATCGGACAGGGGAATTCACCCCTCCACTTT; cdr3_aa: CASSIGQGNSPLHF; j_call: TRBJ1-6; clone_size: many; v_call: TRBV7-6; d_call: TRBD1
cdr3_nt: TGTGCCATCAGTGATCAGCTCCCAATAAACACCATATATTTT; cdr3_aa: CAISDQLPINTIYF; j_call: TRBJ1-3; clone_size: few; v_call: TRBV10-3; d_call: .
cdr3_nt: TGTGCCAGCAGCTTTCGAGGGGTTAGCGGCAATGAGCAGTTCTTC; cdr3_aa: CASSFRGVSGNEQFF; j_call: TRBJ2-1; clone_size: many; v_call: TRBV5-8; d_call: .
cdr3_nt: TGCAGTGCCTCCTACGGGATGCTCCCCTACGAGCAGTACTTC; cdr3_aa: CSASYGMLPYEQYF; j_call: TRBJ2-7; clone_size: .; v_call: TRBV20-1; d_call: .
cdr3_nt: TGTGCCAGCAGTTACGGGGGCGCCGAGCAGTACTTC; cdr3_aa: CASSYGGAEQYF; j_call: TRBJ2-7; clone_size: .; v_call: TRBV6-5; d_call: .
cdr3_nt: TGTGCCATCAGTGAATCCGGACAGGGTAAGGAGCAGTACTTC; cdr3_aa: CAISESGQGKEQYF; j_call: TRBJ2-7; clone_size: few; v_call: TRBV10-3; d_call: TRBD1
cdr3_nt: TGTGCCAGCAGTTTTATGGGGGGCCTTTTGGACTACCAGCATTTT; cdr3_aa: CASSFMGGLLDYQHF; j_call: TRBJ1-5; clone_size: few; v_call: TRBV28; d_call: .
cdr3_nt: TGCAGTGCTAGGACGGGAAATCAGCCCCAGCATTTT; cdr3_aa: CSARTGNQPQHF; j_call: TRBJ1-5; clone_size: few; v_call: TRBV20-1; d_call: .
cdr3_nt: TGCGCCAGCAGCTTGCAGGCCGGACCCCGTGAGCAGTTCTTC; cdr3_aa: CASSLQAGPREQFF; j_call: TRBJ2-1; clone_size: few; v_call: TRBV5-1; d_call: .
cdr3_nt: TGTGCCAGTACTAGCGGGAGTTTGGATACGCAGTATTTT; cdr3_aa: CASTSGSLDTQYF; j_call: TRBJ2-3; clone_size: .; v_call: TRBV6-5; d_call: TRBD2
cdr3_nt: TGCAGCGGAAGGACGCCGAACACCGGGGAGCTGTTTTTT; cdr3_aa: CSGRTPNTGELFF; j_call: TRBJ2-2; clone_size: few; v_call: TRBV29-1; d_call: .
cdr3_nt: TGTGCCAGCAGCTTGGAAGGGACTAGCGGGAGTTCCTACAATGAGCAGTTCTTC; cdr3_aa: CASSLEGTSGSSYNEQFF; j_call: TRBJ2-1; clone_size: few; v_call: TRBV5-6; d_call: TRBD2
cdr3_nt: TGTGCCAGCAGGGGGACTGACTCCAACTATGGCTACACCTTC; cdr3_aa: CASRGTDSNYGYTF; j_call: TRBJ1-2; clone_size: few; v_call: TRBV7-9; d_call: .
cdr3_nt: TGCGCCAGCAGCCAAGAGGCTAGCGGGAGGGTCGATGAGCAGTTCTTC; cdr3_aa: CASSQEASGRVDEQFF; j_call: TRBJ2-1; clone_size: few; v_call: TRBV4-3; d_call: TRBD2
cdr3_nt: TGTGCTAGTGGTTCTTCAGGGGCAGATACGCAGTATTTT; cdr3_aa: CASGSSGADTQYF; j_call: TRBJ2-3; clone_size: .; v_call: TRBV12-5; d_call: .
cdr3_nt: TGTGCCACCAGCAGTGAGCGGTTCTCCTACAATGAGCAGTTCTTC; cdr3_aa: CATSSERFSYNEQFF; j_call: TRBJ2-1; clone_size: few; v_call: TRBV15; d_call: .
cdr3_nt: TGTGCCAGCAGTTTACCGGTCCCCGATACGCAGTATTTT; cdr3_aa: CASSLPVPDTQYF; j_call: TRBJ2-3; clone_size: .; v_call: TRBV28; d_call: .
cdr3_nt: TGTGCCAGCAGCCTCTCGGCGGGAGTAATGGATACGCAGTATTTT; cdr3_aa: CASSLSAGVMDTQYF; j_call: TRBJ2-3; clone_size: .; v_call: TRBV11-2; d_call: TRBD2
cdr3_nt: TGTGCCAGCAGCCTCCCTGGACTAGCGCTCACCGGGGAGCTGTTTTTT; cdr3_aa: CASSLPGLALTGELFF; j_call: TRBJ2-2; clone_size: few; v_call: TRBV5-7; d_call: TRBD2
cdr3_nt: TGCGCCAGCAGCCGGCGTCCTTCCGAGAACACTGAAGCTTTCTTT; cdr3_aa: CASSRRPSENTEAFF; j_call: TRBJ1-1; clone_size: few; v_call: TRBV5-1; d_call: .
cdr3_nt: TGTGCCAGCAGTGGAATACGTCCGAGCTCCTACGAGCAGTACTTC; cdr3_aa: CASSGIRPSSYEQYF; j_call: TRBJ2-7; clone_size: .; v_call: TRBV6-1; d_call: .
cdr3_nt: TGTGCCAGCATGATTAGCGGGAGGGAACAAGAGACCCAGTACTTC; cdr3_aa: CASMISGREQETQYF; j_call: TRBJ2-5; clone_size: .; v_call: TRBV6-5; d_call: TRBD2
cdr3_nt: TGCGCCAGCAGCTTGGGAACTAGCGGGAACACCGGGGAGCTGTTTTTT; cdr3_aa: CASSLGTSGNTGELFF; j_call: TRBJ2-2; clone_size: few; v_call: TRBV5-1; d_call: TRBD2
cdr3_nt: TGCAGTGCTGGGAGGGGATTCTATGAAAAACTGTTTTTT; cdr3_aa: CSAGRGFYEKLFF; j_call: TRBJ1-4; clone_size: few; v_call: TRBV20-1; d_call: .
cdr3_nt: TGTGCCAGCAGTTTCCGGAGCGGGAGCACAGATACGCAGTATTTT; cdr3_aa: CASSFRSGSTDTQYF; j_call: TRBJ2-3; clone_size: few; v_call: TRBV28; d_call: .
cdr3_nt: TGTGCCATCAGTAGGAAGAACACCGGGGAGCTGTTTTTT; cdr3_aa: CAISRKNTGELFF; j_call: TRBJ2-2; clone_size: few; v_call: TRBV6-1; d_call: .
cdr3_nt: TGTGCCAGCAGCTTAGAAAGTGGAGGTTTAGCCAAAAACATTCAGTACTTC; cdr3_aa: CASSLESGGLAKNIQYF; j_call: TRBJ2-4; clone_size: .; v_call: TRBV7-6; d_call: .
cdr3_nt: TGCGCCAGCAGCTTCCCCCTCTTCGGGGACTCCTACGAGCAGTACTTC; cdr3_aa: CASSFPLFGDSYEQYF; j_call: TRBJ2-7; clone_size: many; v_call: TRBV5-1; d_call: .
cdr3_nt: TGTGCCAGCAGTGACAGCGGGTTTTACAATGAGCAGTTCTTC; cdr3_aa: CASSDSGFYNEQFF; j_call: TRBJ2-1; clone_size: many; v_call: TRBV2; d_call: .
cdr3_nt: TGTGCCAGCAGTTCCTTGGTGGGACAGAGCGATAGTACGCAGTATTTT; cdr3_aa: CASSSLVGQSDSTQYF; j_call: TRBJ2-3; clone_size: .; v_call: TRBV6-5; d_call: TRBD1
cdr3_nt: TGTGCCAGCTCCGGGACAGGGACCTATAGCAATCAGCCCCAGCATTTT; cdr3_aa: CASSGTGTYSNQPQHF; j_call: TRBJ1-5; clone_size: .; v_call: TRBV28; d_call: TRBD1
cdr3_nt: TGTGCCAACAGCGTAGCCGGGGACACTGAAGCTTTCTTT; cdr3_aa: CANSVAGDTEAFF; j_call: TRBJ1-1; clone_size: few; v_call: TRBV9; d_call: .
cdr3_nt: TGCGCCAGCCTAGGGGTACAAGATGAGCAGTTCTTC; cdr3_aa: CASLGVQDEQFF; j_call: TRBJ2-1; clone_size: .; v_call: TRBV5-1; d_call: .
cdr3_nt: TGTGCCAGCAGCCCCCGGACAGGGTCAGATACGCAGTATTTT; cdr3_aa: CASSPRTGSDTQYF; j_call: TRBJ2-3; clone_size: .; v_call: TRBV7-6; d_call: TRBD1
cdr3_nt: TGTGCCAGCAGCTTGCTCCCTTCGGGGGTCGGGGAGCTGTTTTTT; cdr3_aa: CASSLLPSGVGELFF; j_call: TRBJ2-2; clone_size: many; v_call: TRBV11-2; d_call: .
cdr3_nt: TGTGCCAGCAGTCGCCGGGACCCAGCCTACAATGAGCAGTTCTTC; cdr3_aa: CASSRRDPAYNEQFF; j_call: TRBJ2-1; clone_size: .; v_call: TRBV2; d_call: .
cdr3_nt: TGTGCCAGCAGCGCCCCTGGGCGGCCTGGGGCCAACGTCCTGACTTTC; cdr3_aa: CASSAPGRPGANVLTF; j_call: TRBJ2-6; clone_size: .; v_call: TRBV12-3/TRBV12-4; d_call: .
cdr3_nt: TGCGCCAGCAGCTGGCCCGGGGGTGAGCAGTACTTC; cdr3_aa: CASSWPGGEQYF; j_call: TRBJ2-7; clone_size: .; v_call: TRBV5-1; d_call: .
cdr3_nt: TGTGCCAGCAGTTTAGCGCCACTGCTAGAGACCCAGTACTTC; cdr3_aa: CASSLAPLLETQYF; j_call: TRBJ2-5; clone_size: .; v_call: TRBV12-3/TRBV12-4; d_call: .
cdr3_nt: TGTGCCAGCAGCTTGGTTCGCAGCGGGAGTGCAGATACGCAGTATTTT; cdr3_aa: CASSLVRSGSADTQYF; j_call: TRBJ2-3; clone_size: few; v_call: TRBV5-6; d_call: TRBD2
cdr3_nt: TGTGCCAGCAGTTTATTGGGCCCAGTCAATCAGCCCCAGCATTTT; cdr3_aa: CASSLLGPVNQPQHF; j_call: TRBJ1-5; clone_size: many; v_call: TRBV27; d_call: .
cdr3_nt: TGTGCCAGCAGCTTCCCGGAAGCGGGGCTCACAGATACGCAGTATTTT; cdr3_aa: CASSFPEAGLTDTQYF; j_call: TRBJ2-3; clone_size: .; v_call: TRBV13; d_call: TRBD2
cdr3_nt: TGCAGCGCAGCGTCCGGGGGAGGACACGGCGAGCAGTACTTC; cdr3_aa: CSAASGGGHGEQYF; j_call: TRBJ2-7; clone_size: few; v_call: TRBV29-1; d_call: .
cdr3_nt: TGTGCCAGCAGCCTCCTGGCGGGGGTATACAATGAGCAGTTCTTC; cdr3_aa: CASSLLAGVYNEQFF; j_call: TRBJ2-1; clone_size: .; v_call: TRBV7-2; d_call: TRBD2
cdr3_nt: TGCAGCGTCCGTAGCGAGAGCACAGATACGCAGTATTTT; cdr3_aa: CSVRSESTDTQYF; j_call: TRBJ2-3; clone_size: few; v_call: TRBV29-1; d_call: .
cdr3_nt: TGTGCCAGCAGCTCCCCGACTAGCGGCCACGAGCAGTACTTC; cdr3_aa: CASSSPTSGHEQYF; j_call: TRBJ2-7; clone_size: few; v_call: TRBV3-1; d_call: TRBD2
cdr3_nt: TGTGCCAGCAGCCCCGGGACAGGGGGCGCCTACAATGAGCAGTTCTTC; cdr3_aa: CASSPGTGGAYNEQFF; j_call: TRBJ2-1; clone_size: few; v_call: TRBV7-6; d_call: TRBD1
cdr3_nt: TGTGCCAGCAGCGTAGAAACAGGGACGAACATTCAGTACTTC; cdr3_aa: CASSVETGTNIQYF; j_call: TRBJ2-4; clone_size: .; v_call: TRBV9; d_call: .